This T cell receptor (beta chain) was found in a study of somatic mutations in cytotoxic T cells in rheumatoid arthritis. Turning to the study itself: Several of the V beta antibody-stained T-cell populations were flow-sorted at nearly 100% purity; V beta1+ cells were among them and were sequenced for TCRB. Study-wide results and caveats: The study found CD8+ clonality increased with age in rheumatoid arthritis patients, not healthy controls.

As regards this clone: The antigen remains undetermined.

Profiled with immunoSEQ multiplex PCR; TCRdb holds only in-frame clones, not every one. The top ten clones hold 7.5% of a sample with roughly 3,900 clones, over 85% of them seen once. Germline V gene lookup returns CDR1 SGHRS and CDR2 YFSETQ. CDR3 length equals 13 residues. V was shortened by 0 bases and J by 7 bases, with 11 bases between the two germline ends. The chain joins TRBV5-1 to TRBJ2-7; D is unresolved. The sequenced sample consisted of CD8+ T cells sorted from blood. The sequence was obtained from a woman aged 60-75 years with rheumatoid arthritis. CDR3 nucleotide sequence: TGCGCCAGCAGCTTGGGACCCCTTAGGGAGCAGTACGTC. Translation gives CASSLGPLREQYV.